This record looks at one T cell receptor (beta chain) sequence and its context. Its antigen specificity is not known. There are no base qualities to consult, and no much larger clone falls within one base. Based on the germline V gene (reference sequence), the CDR1 and CDR2 sequences are MNHEY and SMNVEV. The CDR3 contains 13 residues, cysteine and phenylalanine counted. The CDR3 DNA has 39 bases and is translated from base 1. The V end gives up 8 bases and the J end 2 bases, leaving 5 bases in the junction not matched to a gene. To sequence the TCRbeta CDR3 region, genomic DNA was isolated from the sorted cells. TCRbeta CDR3 regions were sequenced using the immunoSEQ Assay. In TCRdb, the immuneACCESS table is reduced to in-frame sequences with V and J assigned. These tables do not hold every clone; where another copy was compared, an unresolved V gene accounts for under half, and the others remain unexplained. The sample profile shows approximately 70,000 clones; 83% of them were found once. In total, the top ten clones hold over 1.3% of the sample.

The source of the sample is a study of OX40 agonist ivuxolimab in advanced cancers. About the investigation overall: Ivuxolimab was an agonistic, fully human IgG2 monoclonal antibody directed against OX40 (CD134), a costimulatory receptor. Patients were allowed to have had prior anti-PD-1, anti-PD-L1 or anti-CTLA-4 therapy, and 40% to 45% of the dose-escalation patients had been treated with checkpoint inhibitors. Peripheral TCRbeta sequencing aimed to test whether ivuxolimab altered TCR sequence diversity and caused clonal T-cell expansion. Of the approximately 50 dose-escalation patients, hepatocellular carcinoma was present in 19, melanoma in approximately 15, renal cell carcinoma in 9 and head and neck cancer in 9. Intravenous ivuxolimab was administered to patients every 2 weeks at six dose levels: 0.01, 0.1, 0.3, 1.5, 3 and 10 mg/kg. Partial responses were achieved by three dose-escalation patients, of whom one had hepatocellular carcinoma and two had cutaneous melanoma. The monotherapy dose-escalation portion (N of about 50 patients) of the phase I ivuxolimab trial is reported in the paper. A male proportion of roughly 80% and a mean age of about 60 years, ranging from roughly 23 to 80, were recorded for the dose-escalation cohort.

Broader findings and caveats from the paper: Low levels of normalized T-cell clonal expansion were also seen in some nonresponding patients. In partial responders in the 0.1-3.0 mg/kg groups, normalized peripheral clonal expansion was found to be among the lowest, especially among CD8+ T cells. At doses from 0.1 to 3.0 mg/kg, clonal expansion was seen in both CD4+ and CD8+ blood T cells between baseline and week 6. The antigen specificity of the peripheral T cells that underwent clonal expansion was not determined. After ivuxolimab, more expanded clones were found on average in CD8+ T cells than in CD4+ T cells.

Patients with a history of autoimmune disease or receiving systemic immunosuppression were excluded from the trial. Peripheral blood for TCR sequencing was collected from all dose cohorts at baseline, on cycle 4 day 1, and on cycle 7 day 1. The samples were taken from a phase I, first-in-human, multicenter, open-label dose-escalation trial of ivuxolimab. Adults with locally advanced or metastatic head and neck squamous cell, hepatocellular, melanoma or renal cell carcinoma were enrolled in the trial. CD4+ and CD8+ T cells were sorted separately from peripheral blood before TCR sequencing. Sequencing was performed on CD4+ or CD8+ T cells sorted from blood, taken in a trial of the OX40 agonist ivuxolimab. This receptor was obtained from an adult with an advanced solid tumor such as melanoma, head and neck, liver or kidney cancer. The chain uses TRBV27 and TRBJ2-5; 7 central bases correspond to TRBD1. The nucleotide sequence reads TGTGCCAGCCACAGGGGCCCGCAAGAGACCCAGTACTTC. The resulting protein is CASHRGPQETQYF.